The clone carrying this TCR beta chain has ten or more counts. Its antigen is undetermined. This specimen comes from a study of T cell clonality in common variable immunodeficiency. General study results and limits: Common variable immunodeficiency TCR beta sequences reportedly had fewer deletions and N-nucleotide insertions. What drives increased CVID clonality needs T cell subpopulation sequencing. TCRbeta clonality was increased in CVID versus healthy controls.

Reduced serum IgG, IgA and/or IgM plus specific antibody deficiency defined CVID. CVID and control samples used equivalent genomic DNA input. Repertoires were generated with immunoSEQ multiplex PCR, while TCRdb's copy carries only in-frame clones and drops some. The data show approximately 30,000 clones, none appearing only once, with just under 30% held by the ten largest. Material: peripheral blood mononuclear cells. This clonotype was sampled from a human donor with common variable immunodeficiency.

The CDR3 spells CASKQGSGEKLFF. The part of the CDR3 DNA that was read is TGTGCCAGCAAACAGGGGTCGGGAGAAAAA. The chain has TRBV7-9 and TRBJ1-4; 7 positions match TRBD1. The sequence runs out 3 residues before the end of the CDR3; the remainder is reconstructed from the germline J gene. Per germline, CDR1 SEHNR and CDR2 FQNEAQ (reference sequence). The CDR3 is 13 amino acids. V was clipped by 7 bases and J by 8 bases; unmatched bases: 7.